The rows below give T cell receptor beta chains drawn from one sample of a study of post-analysis software for immune sequencing data. TCRdb analysed the PCR reads with MiXCR anew, one entry per CDR3 protein. The sample includes fewer than 700,000 distinct CDR3 sequences, 44% of them seen just once. Material for sequencing was blood. These receptors all stem from a girl aged 10-17 years with multiple sclerosis. Each CDR3 is given with its conserved first and last residue. The D gene is left open where the match is weak. The size of a clone is reported for some rows only, either as once, few or many, or as a class for expanded clones.

clone size,D gene,J gene,CDR3 length,V gene,CDR3 DNA,CDR3 protein
few,NA,TRBJ1-4,14,TRBV6-5,TGTGCCAGCAGGGCGTCGGCCAGTAATGAAAAACTGTTTTTT,CASRASASNEKLFF
once,TRBD2,TRBJ2-7,17,TRBV7-2,TGTGCCAGCAGCTTATCTTCGGGTGCCGGGAGGGGGTACGAGCAGTACTTC,CASSLSSGAGRGYEQYF
NA,NA,TRBJ2-7,12,TRBV29-1,TGCAGCGTTGAAGTGGACACATACGAGCAGTACTTC,CSVEVDTYEQYF
NA,TRBD1,TRBJ2-7,15,TRBV5-1,TGCGCCAGCAGCTTCACCGGGACAGAGCCCTACGAGCAGTACTTC,CASSFTGTEPYEQYF
few,TRBD1,TRBJ2-5,12,TRBV10-2,TGCGCCAGCAGTGAAGGGGGCGCGACCCAGTACTTC,CASSEGGATQYF
NA,NA,TRBJ2-1,15,TRBV6-1,TGTGCCAGCAGTGAAGGCCAGGGGGGCTACAATGAGCAGTTCTTC,CASSEGQGGYNEQFF
NA,NA,TRBJ2-1,15,TRBV9,TGTGCCAGCAGCCAAGGGGCACCTCCCTACAATGAGCAGTTCTTC,CASSQGAPPYNEQFF
NA,TRBD2,TRBJ2-3,16,TRBV5-1,TGCGCCAGCAGCTTATTAGCGGGGGCAGGAACAGATACGCAGTATTTT,CASSLLAGAGTDTQYF
NA,NA,TRBJ2-3,17,TRBV20-1,TGCAGTGCTAGTGTCAGTCTCACTGAAGGGCCCCTAGATACGCAGTATTTT,CSASVSLTEGPLDTQYF
few,NA,TRBJ2-1,15,TRBV3-1,TGTGCCAGCAGCCAAGGGCTAGGGTCCTACAATGAGCAGTTCTTC,CASSQGLGSYNEQFF